This T cell receptor (beta chain) was profiled in a study of T cells in Graves' hyperthyroidism and ophthalmopathy. Losses at the gene ends were 5 bases for V and 6 bases for J; bases not matched to a gene: 6. Germline V gives CDR1 MDHEN, CDR2 SYDVKM. The CDR3 is 14 amino acids. Amplified regions were TCR beta CDR3 sequences from RNA transcripts. The HTBI primer set drove a first-round RT-PCR of the TCR CDR3. TCRdb processed the multiplex PCR reads anew with MiXCR; each CDR3 protein has one entry. The sample holds around 690,000 distinct CDR3 sequences; 17% are singletons and the top ten take roughly 15%. This clonotype was counted ten times or more.

This sequence joins TRBV28 and TRBJ2-4; 8 bases agree with TRBD1. Sequencing was carried out using blood. The sequence was obtained from a man over 45 with Graves' hyperthyroidism. CDR3 sequence (DNA): TGTGCCAGCAGTACGACAGGGGTCATAAACATTCAGTACTTC. Its protein product is CASSTTGVINIQYF.